These 23 T cell receptor beta chains originate from one sample sequenced in a study of CD8 T cells in Susac syndrome. After extraction with the RNeasy kit, about 0.45 to 1 ug of the RNA was reverse transcribed using random hexamers. A single record per CDR3 protein comes from TCRdb applying MiXCR to the immunoSEQ multiplex PCR reads. The sample consists of more than 85,000 distinct CDR3 sequences, 90% to 98% of them appearing once. Material: CD4+ T cells from PBMCs. Every receptor here comes from a human donor in good health.

In this sample, this clonotype turned up once. This rearrangement joins TRBV19 to TRBJ1-2; D is undetermined. Germline V gene data show CDR1 as LNHDA and CDR2 as SQIVND (reference sequence). The CDR3 has 13 residues. V was cut by 3 bases and J by 3 bases, with 8 bases left in between. CDR3 region: CASSMGGDYGYTF. DNA of the CDR3: TGTGCCAGTAGTATGGGTGGGGACTATGGCTACACCTTC.

The genes are TRBV15 and TRBJ2-1; 7 bases are a match to TRBD2. The CDR3 spans 13 residues. Germline CDR1 reads LNHNV; CDR2 reads YYDKDF (reference sequence). Trimming took 3 bases from V and 7 from J; bases not matched to a gene: 3. As DNA, the CDR3 is TGTGCCACCAGCAGGGCGGGAGAAAATGAGCAGTTCTTC. As protein: CATSRAGENEQFF.

This chain uses TRBV3-1 with TRBJ1-1; TRBD1 agrees at 8 bases. The CDR3 runs 15 residues. Germline V gene lookup returns CDR1 LGHDT and CDR2 YNNKEL (reference sequence). Trimming at V came to 4 bases and at J to 4 bases, leaving 8 bases not matched to a gene. As DNA, the CDR3 is TGTGCCAGCAGCCCCCGGACAGGGATGGTCACTGAAGCTTTCTTT. It encodes CASSPRTGMVTEAFF.

This chain joins TRBV6-1 and TRBJ2-7; D remains ambiguous. V was cut by 7 bases and J by 0 bases, with 7 bases left in between. There are 12 residues in the CDR3. Germline CDR1 and CDR2: MNHNS and SASEGT. The CDR3 nucleotides read TGTGCCAGCACGCATTACTCCTACGAGCAGTACTTC. It encodes CASTHYSYEQYF.

V usage is TRBV4-3 and J usage is TRBJ2-4, with D possibly matching TRBD2 (5 bases). The CDR3 extends over 16 amino acids. V lost 1 base to trimming and J lost 0 bases, with 10 bases between them. From germline, CDR1 is LGHNA and CDR2 YSLEER. The CDR3 sequence: CASSQAVLGAKNIQYF. The CDR3 coding sequence is TGCGCCAGCAGCCAAGCAGTACTAGGAGCCAAAAACATTCAGTACTTC.

J is TRBJ1-1 and V is TRBV6-2 or TRBV6-3; TRBD1 agrees at 10 bases. The CDR3 runs to 15 residues. CDR1 MNHEY and CDR2 SVGEGT come from the germline V gene. Germline trimming cut 5 bases from V and 8 bases from J; bases unmatched to any gene: 11. CDR3 amino acids: CASSLRQGAWLEAFF. CDR3 DNA sequence: TGTGCCAGCAGTCTTCGACAGGGGGCATGGCTGGAAGCTTTCTTT.

This chain connects TRBV12-3 or TRBV12-4 to TRBJ1-3; no clear D gene. The CDR3 totals 15 residues. V lost 6 bases and J lost 2, with 14 bases in between. The CDR3 sequence is CASSPDGAPGNTIYF. CDR3 in DNA: TGTGCCAGCAGCCCGGACGGCGCCCCTGGAAACACCATATATTTT.

This clonotype was picked up one time. The chain couples TRBV2 to TRBJ1-2, with 8 bases matching TRBD1. CDR1 and CDR2 (germline): SNHLY, FYNNEI. V lost 4 bases to trimming and J lost 6 bases; unmatched junction nucleotides: 7. The length of the CDR3 is 14 residues. DNA for the CDR3: TGTGCCAGCAGTGGCGGACAGGGAATACATGGCTACACCTTC. This gives the protein CASSGGQGIHGYTF.

This clonotype was seen a single time. This rearrangement joins TRBV11-3 to TRBJ2-5; no clear D. From germline, CDR1 is SGHNT and CDR2 YENEEA. V lost 1 base and J 5 bases, leaving 5 bases between the germline ends. This CDR3 region has 12 residues. The CDR3 reads CASSLGMETQYF. The CDR3 nucleotides are TGTGCCAGCAGCTTAGGGATGGAGACCCAGTACTTC.

V and J are TRBV28 and TRBJ2-7; TRBD1 aligns across 10 bases. V was clipped by 2 bases and J by 6 bases; unmatched bases: 7. The CDR3 spans 15 residues. Germline values: CDR1 MDHEN, CDR2 SYDVKM. The CDR3, as DNA: TGTGCCAGCAGTTTAGCCCGGACAGGGGGAAGCGAGCAGTACTTC. Translating gives CASSLARTGGSEQYF.

This rearrangement joins TRBV12-3 or TRBV12-4 to TRBJ2-1; TRBD1 matches at 11 bases. V shed 5 bases and J 8 bases; nucleotides not matched to a gene: 11. The CDR3 extends over 16 amino acids. In nucleotides, the CDR3 is TGTGCCAGCAGTCTAAGGACAGGGGGCTATACGTATGAGCAGTTCTTC. Its protein product is CASSLRTGGYTYEQFF.

The rearrangement uses TRBV30 and TRBJ2-7, with a tentative D call TRBD2 (5 bases). This CDR3 is built from 11 residues. Per the germline V gene, CDR1 is GTSNPN and CDR2 is SVGIG (reference sequence). CDR3 nucleotides: TGTGCTGCGATGCAGGACTTCCTACTTTACTTC. Protein sequence: CAAMQDFLLYF.

The rearrangement links TRBV7-2 to TRBJ2-7, with TRBD1 matching over 7 bases. The V segment lost 5 bases and the J segment 3 bases; nucleotides outside the gene matches: 13. This CDR3 spans 16 amino acids. Germline V gene data show CDR1 as SGHTA and CDR2 as FQGNSA. CDR3 region: CASSATGAPKNYEQYF. The DNA of the CDR3 is TGTGCCAGCAGCGCTACAGGGGCCCCGAAAAACTACGAGCAGTACTTC. The variable domain in full, with the rest retrieved from reference TRBV7-2 and TRBJ2-7, is GAGVSQSPSNKVTEKGKDVELRCDPISGHTALYWYRQSLGQGLEFLIYFQGNSAPDKSGLPSDRFSAERTGGSVSTLTIQRTQQEDSAVYLCASSATGAPKNYEQYFGPGTRLTVT.

CDR3 residues: CSVASPGELFF. CDR3 DNA sequence: TGCAGCGTTGCTAGTCCCGGGGAGCTGTTTTTT. The chain employs TRBV29-1 and TRBJ2-2, with D hard to call. The CDR3 has 11 amino acids. Between the trimmed V and J ends, which lost 4 bases and 6 bases, there was a span of 6 bases. CDR1 is SQVTM and CDR2 is ANQGSEA in the germline V gene.

The chain joins TRBV10-3 to TRBJ2-5; no reliable D call. The V end was cut by 0 bases, the J end by 1 base, with 3 bases between. Germline CDR1 is ENHRY and CDR2 is SYGVKD. The CDR3 length is 13 residues. CDR3 in DNA: TGTGCCATCAGTGAGTCGGTCCAAGAGACCCAGTACTTC. It encodes CAISESVQETQYF.

CDR3 region: CASSRGGSSYNEQFF. CDR3 bases: TGCGCCAGCAGCCGGGGGGGGAGCTCCTACAATGAGCAGTTCTTC. The chain employs TRBV5-1 and TRBJ2-1; TRBD2 matches 8 bases. Trimming took 4 bases from V and 0 from J; bases not matched to a gene: 3. The CDR3 consists of 15 residues. Germline CDR1 reads SGHRS; CDR2 reads YFSETQ.

The genes are TRBV7-2 and TRBJ2-5, with D perhaps TRBD2 (6 bases). Trimming cost V 5 bases and J 7 bases, with 17 bases left between them. CDR1 is SGHTA and CDR2 is FQGNSA in the germline V gene. This CDR3 comprises 14 residues. CDR3: CASSPASVKGTQYF. The CDR3 region has the DNA TGTGCCAGCAGCCCAGCTAGCGTTAAGGGGACCCAGTACTTC.

The sample holds one count of this clonotype. The chain joins TRBV5-4 to TRBJ2-5, with D possibly TRBD2 on 6 matching bases. CDR1 is SGHNT, CDR2 YYREEE, per germline (reference sequence). Trimming shortened V by 4 bases and J by 1 base, and 17 bases separated the two germline ends. The length of the CDR3 is 16 residues. The CDR3 sequence is CASSTRTGGFQETQYF. For the CDR3, the DNA is TGTGCCAGCAGCACGAGGACCGGAGGGTTCCAAGAGACCCAGTACTTC.

The rearrangement joins TRBV5-6 to TRBJ2-3; D perhaps matches TRBD2 (6 bases). With 2 bases removed from V and 0 bases from J, the gap between germline ends came to 16 bases. The germline V gene encodes CDR1 SGHDT and CDR2 YYEEEE. CDR3 size: 17 residues. The CDR3: CASSLLSAGTSTDTQYF. The CDR3 DNA follows: TGTGCCAGCAGCTTACTTAGTGCGGGGACTAGCACAGATACGCAGTATTTT.

V is TRBV27 and J is TRBJ1-3, with a weak D call TRBD1 (6 bases). The CDR3 contains 13 residues. Trimming took 8 bases from V and 3 from J, leaving 11 bases between them. Germline V gene sequence: CDR1 MNHEY, CDR2 SMNVEV (reference sequence). CDR3 nucleotides: TGTGCCAGCGGGCAGGGGAATGGAAACACCATATATTTT. Translated, it gives CASGQGNGNTIYF.

The V call is TRBV2, the J call TRBJ1-1; D unclear. Per the germline V gene, CDR1 is SNHLY and CDR2 is FYNNEI. Trimming cost V 4 bases and J 1 base, with 4 bases left between them. The CDR3 loop spans 12 amino acids. Here the CDR3 reads CASSAPNTEAFF. CDR3 DNA sequence: TGTGCCAGCAGTGCCCCGAACACTGAAGCTTTCTTT. The full variable domain, with the rest looked up from reference TRBV2 and TRBJ1-1, is EPEVTQTPSHQVTQMGQEVILRCVPISNHLYFYWYRQILGQKVEFLVSFYNNEISEKSEIFDDQFSVERPDGSNFTLKIRSTKLEDSAMYFCASSAPNTEAFFGQGTRLTVV.

CDR3 nucleotides: TGTGCCAGCATTAGGGACACCACAGATACGCAGTATTTT. Translation gives CASIRDTTDTQYF. The chain is built from TRBV2 and TRBJ2-3, with D perhaps matching TRBD1 (6 bases). This CDR3 has 13 residues. Between the trimmed V and J ends, which lost 7 bases and 2 bases, there was a span of 10 bases. The V gene's germline CDR1 is SNHLY and CDR2 FYNNEI.

V usage is TRBV7-2 and J usage is TRBJ2-1, with TRBD2 matching 10 bases. Germline lookup yields CDR1 SGHTA and CDR2 FQGNSA. This CDR3 is 16 amino acids long. Trimming removed 0 bases from V and 8 bases from J; junction bases left unmatched: 7. The CDR3, as DNA: TGTGCCAGCAGCTTAGCGAGAGCGGGAGGGCCCTATGAGCAGTTCTTC. Encoded protein: CASSLARAGGPYEQFF.